This TCR beta chain was identified during a study of cytomegalovirus exposure and HLA in healthy donors. Study observations and caveats: Most TCR sequences proved rare, with some public TCRs found in many donors.

The primer mix had 60 Vbeta and 13 Jbeta primers. Clones were read by immunoSEQ multiplex PCR, and TCRdb kept only the in-frame ones, dropping some. The data show some 180,000 clones, roughly three quarters seen once. This clone was detected only a few times. Its specificity is not known. Trimming stripped 3 bases from V and 4 bases from J, with 2 bases between. Germline V gene sequence: CDR1 SGHKS, CDR2 YYEKEE (reference sequence). The CDR3 is 11 residues long. Sequenced sample: PBMCs. The chain carries TRBV5-5 and TRBJ2-1; no firm D call. The receptor's source is a woman aged 25-40 years in good health and CMV-seropositive. CDR3 loop: CASSSYNEQFF. DNA for the CDR3: TGTGCCAGCAGCTCTTACAATGAGCAGTTCTTC.